One and the same sample provided the 30 T cell receptor beta chains below, sequenced in a study of blood T cell repertoires in COVID-19. The table came from immunoSEQ multiplex PCR; TCRdb's copy has only in-frame clones and leaves some out. The sample yields about 99,000 clones, 70% to 90% seen once. Sample: peripheral blood. The receptors were gathered from a man over 45 in a cohort sampled during active COVID-19.

The genes are TRBV3-1 (or the pseudogene TRBV3-2) and TRBJ2-2, with D maybe TRBD2 (5 bases). Germline CDR1 reads LGHDT; CDR2 reads YNNKEL (reference sequence). CDR3 length: 18 amino acids. V was pared by 4 bases and J by 0 bases, with 18 bases between. CDR3 region: CASSPRGSARANTGELFF. DNA of the CDR3: TGTGCCAGCAGCCCCCGGGGTTCCGCCCGAGCGAACACCGGGGAGCTGTTTTTT.

The chain links TRBV9 to TRBJ2-1; D ambiguous. V was pared by 2 bases and J by 8 bases, with 11 bases between. Germline V gives CDR1 SGDLS, CDR2 YYNGEE. The CDR3 spans 13 residues. The CDR3 spells CASSVRYIDEQFF. CDR3 DNA: TGTGCCAGCAGCGTGAGGTATATCGATGAGCAGTTCTTC.

This clone was seen only a few times. CDR3 in amino acids: CASRLEVWTGGEETQYF. CDR3 in DNA: TGTGCAAGTCGCTTAGAGGTTTGGACAGGGGGCGAGGAGACCCAGTACTTC. This rearrangement joins TRBV12-2 to TRBJ2-5; the table names TRBD1, a call not compared with the DNA. TRBV12-2 is labeled a pseudogene. This CDR3 is built from 17 residues.

This chain joins TRBV27 and TRBJ1-5; 9 bases align to TRBD1. The V and J ends lost 5 bases and 6 bases, in that order; junction bases with no gene match: 14. There are 17 residues in the CDR3. Germline-derived CDR1 and CDR2 are MNHEY and SMNVEV (reference sequence). The CDR3 loop reads CASSPFLGQGRSQPQHF. For the CDR3, the DNA is TGTGCCAGCAGTCCCTTCTTGGGACAGGGTCGCAGTCAGCCCCAGCATTTT.

This chain links TRBV5-4 with TRBJ1-1; a weak D match, TRBD1 (5 bases). The CDR3 is 15 residues long. Trimming removed 3 bases at V and 2 bases at J, with 14 bases between. Germline values: CDR1 SGHNT, CDR2 YYREEE (reference sequence). The CDR3 coding sequence is TGTGCCAGCAGCTCTCCGGTTGGGGCAAACACTGAAGCTTTCTTT. Protein sequence: CASSSPVGANTEAFF.

The chain carries TRBV29-1 and TRBJ2-7, with D possibly matching TRBD2 (5 bases). The germline V gene encodes CDR1 SQVTM and CDR2 ANQGSEA. This CDR3 region has 14 residues. The germline V and J ends were trimmed by 4 bases and 0 bases, with 13 bases remaining between them. The CDR3 is CSVVRTGSSYEQYF. In DNA form, the CDR3 reads TGCAGCGTTGTTCGGACGGGGAGCTCCTACGAGCAGTACTTC.

The chain links TRBV28 to TRBJ1-2, with 8 bases lining up with TRBD1. Germline assignment: CDR1 MDHEN and CDR2 SYDVKM. J gave up 4 bases and V 3 bases, and 7 bases lay outside the gene matches. The CDR3 consists of 15 residues. The CDR3 sequence: CASSFEDRDVYGYTF. The CDR3 nucleotides are TGTGCCAGCAGTTTCGAGGACAGGGATGTCTATGGCTACACCTTC.

In this sample, this clone turned up once. The V gene is TRBV7-2, the J gene TRBJ2-1; D gene unclear. V dropped 5 bases and J dropped 4 bases, with 6 bases sitting between them. The CDR3 has 12 amino acids. Germline V lookup: CDR1 SGHTA, CDR2 FQGNSA. DNA of the CDR3: TGTGCCAGCAGCCTTATATACAATGAGCAGTTCTTC. This translates into CASSLIYNEQFF. The variable domain in full, completed from reference TRBV7-2 and TRBJ2-1, reads GAGVSQSPSNKVTEKGKDVELRCDPISGHTALYWYRQSLGQGLEFLIYFQGNSAPDKSGLPSDRFSAERTGGSVSTLTIQRTQQEDSAVYLCASSLIYNEQFFGPGTRLTVL.

The chain uses TRBV28 and TRBJ2-3, with 7 bases matching TRBD1. Germline V lookup: CDR1 MDHEN, CDR2 SYDVKM. The CDR3 is 13 amino acids. The J segment lost 1 base and the V segment lost 5 bases, leaving 0 bases of the junction unmatched. CDR3 sequence (DNA): TGTGCCAGCAGTCAGGGGGGCACAGATACGCAGTATTTT. Translated: CASSQGGTDTQYF.

The J gene is TRBJ2-3, the V gene TRBV5-4, with TRBD1 identical over 8 bases. Per the germline V gene, CDR1 is SGHNT and CDR2 is YYREEE (reference sequence). This CDR3 contains 13 residues. J gave up 7 bases and V 4 bases, and 5 bases lay outside the gene matches. In DNA, the CDR3 is TGTGCCAGCAGCCTCTGGACAGGGAATACGCAGTATTTT. Encoded protein: CASSLWTGNTQYF.

The chain is built from TRBV11-3 and TRBJ2-7; 7 bases align to TRBD1. The CDR3 is 12 residues long. The ends lost 6 bases at V and 4 bases at J; junction bases unmatched: 3. CDR1 and CDR2 from the germline V gene are SGHNT and YENEEA. The CDR3 bases are TGTGCCAGCAGGTGGGGACAGTACGAGCAGTACGTC. This codes for CASRWGQYEQYV.

The chain uses TRBV28 and TRBJ2-3; D is perhaps TRBD2 (6 bases). CDR1 and CDR2 (germline): MDHEN, SYDVKM. Trimming shortened V by 6 bases and J by 6 bases, and 22 bases separated the two germline ends. CDR3 length: 16 amino acids. CDR3: CASRLTVGTSRDTQYF. The CDR3 coding sequence is TGTGCCAGCAGACTAACAGTCGGGACTTCGAGGGATACGCAGTATTTT.

This chain links TRBV6-6 with TRBJ1-1, with TRBD1 matching 7 bases. The CDR3 loop spans 13 amino acids. V dropped 7 bases and J dropped 3; count of bases not matched to a gene: 5. Germline lookup yields CDR1 MNHNY and CDR2 SVGAGI (reference sequence). The CDR3 coding sequence is TGTGCCAGCAACGGGGACAGATACACTGAAGCTTTCTTT. Protein: CASNGDRYTEAFF.

The rearrangement joins TRBV5-1 to TRBJ1-3; perhaps TRBD1 as D (6 bases). Germline CDR1 and CDR2: SGHRS and YFSETQ. With 5 bases removed from V and 2 bases from J, the gap between germline ends came to 14 bases. This CDR3 spans 15 amino acids. CDR3 loop: CASRLNREPGNTIYF. The CDR3 DNA is TGCGCCAGCAGGCTAAACAGGGAGCCTGGAAACACCATATATTTT.

In DNA form, the CDR3 reads TGTGCCAGCAGCTTGTTCAGTTCACCCCTCCACTTT. Translating it yields CASSLFSSPLHF. This chain links TRBV7-8 with TRBJ1-6; D is ambiguous. Germline V gene sequence: CDR1 SGHVS, CDR2 FQNEAQ. This CDR3 contains 12 residues. The V gene lost 3 bases and the J gene lost 9 bases, with 6 bases spanning the gap.

This clone was observed a few times. The chain recombines TRBV7-6 with TRBJ2-1; 13 nucleotides line up with TRBD2. CDR3 length: 15 amino acids. Germline CDR1 is SGHVS and CDR2 is FNYEAQ. J was trimmed by 10 bases and V by 5 bases; bases with no gene match: 8. The CDR3 spells CASSPGLAGLGEQFF. CDR3 DNA sequence: TGTGCCAGCAGCCCGGGACTAGCGGGGCTGGGGGAGCAGTTCTTC.

This rearrangement joins TRBV7-2 to TRBJ2-5; D is ambiguous. Germline V gene sequence: CDR1 SGHTA, CDR2 FQGNSA. Trimming left V 2 bases short and J 2 bases short, with 6 bases between. The CDR3 is made up of 13 amino acids. The CDR3 here is CASSLNQQETQYF. DNA of the CDR3: TGTGCCAGCAGCTTAAATCAGCAAGAGACCCAGTACTTC.

This sequence joins TRBV2 and TRBJ1-5; D may be TRBD1 (5 bases). Germline CDR1 is SNHLY and CDR2 is FYNNEI. The CDR3 consists of 16 residues. The V end was cut by 6 bases, the J end by 4 bases, with 19 bases between. The CDR3 region is CASRETLDSINQPQHF. CDR3 in DNA: TGTGCCAGCAGGGAAACCCTTGACAGCATTAATCAGCCCCAGCATTTT.

V is TRBV28 and J is TRBJ1-1, with D unresolved. Germline V lookup: CDR1 MDHEN, CDR2 SYDVKM. The CDR3 runs to 15 residues. The V gene lost 5 bases and the J gene lost 4 bases, with 17 bases spanning the gap. The CDR3 spells CASSRRSNGRTEAFF. As DNA, the CDR3 is TGTGCCAGCAGTAGGAGGTCGAATGGGCGCACTGAAGCTTTCTTT.

The rearrangement links TRBV2 to TRBJ1-2, with 8 bases fitting TRBD1. CDR3 size: 15 residues. Germline V gene lookup returns CDR1 SNHLY and CDR2 FYNNEI. With V trimmed by 5 bases and J by 3 bases, 8 bases remained unmatched. The CDR3 is CASSIGGGQDYGYTF. In DNA, the CDR3 is TGTGCCAGCAGTATAGGCGGGGGACAGGACTATGGCTACACCTTC.

The chain employs TRBV5-1 and TRBJ2-4; D not resolved. Germline V gene lookup returns CDR1 SGHRS and CDR2 YFSETQ. With 0 bases removed from V and 6 bases from J, the gap between germline ends came to 4 bases. This CDR3 is 12 amino acids long. The CDR3 sequence is CASSLAGNIQYF. In DNA, the CDR3 is TGCGCCAGCAGCTTGGCCGGAAACATTCAGTACTTC.

V and J are TRBV6-5 and TRBJ1-6; the D gene is possibly TRBD1 (6 bases). Germline V gives CDR1 MNHEY, CDR2 SVGAGI. This CDR3 is built from 15 residues. Trimming cost V 10 bases and J 9 bases, with 22 bases left between them. Written as DNA, the CDR3 is TGTGCCACGGTCCCCGAGGCAGGGGTGAGTTCACCCCTCCACTTT. Its protein product is CATVPEAGVSSPLHF.

The chain employs TRBV24-1 and TRBJ1-3; a weak D match, TRBD1 (5 bases). This CDR3 contains 16 residues. With 4 bases removed from V and 8 bases from J, the gap between germline ends came to 20 bases. CDR1 and CDR2 from the germline V gene are KGHDR and SFDVKD. The CDR3 DNA is TGTGCCACCAGTGAACCCGACAGCCTGCTAGCGGACACCATATATTTT. This sequence encodes CATSEPDSLLADTIYF.

The chain combines TRBV28 with TRBJ1-1; D gene unclear. The CDR3 loop spans 13 amino acids. Germline V gene lookup returns CDR1 MDHEN and CDR2 SYDVKM. Deletions cut 5 bases from V and 5 bases from J, with 12 bases between. The CDR3 coding sequence is TGTGCCAGCAGTATACCGGGTGGGACTGAAGCTTTCTTT. Translating it yields CASSIPGGTEAFF.

V and J are TRBV2 and TRBJ2-3, with 8 bases identical to TRBD1. Germline loops: CDR1 SNHLY, CDR2 FYNNEI. After removal of 3 bases from V and 1 base from J, the junction contained 0 bases not matched to a gene. The CDR3 length is 14 residues. The CDR3 DNA reads TGTGCCAGCAGTGAGGGACAGGGCACAGATACGCAGTATTTT. Translation: CASSEGQGTDTQYF.

The chain combines TRBV5-4 with TRBJ2-1; D might be TRBD1 (5 bases). The CDR3 totals 12 residues. Germline loops: CDR1 SGHNT, CDR2 YYREEE (reference sequence). V shed 0 bases and J shed 9 bases, with 7 bases lying between them. The CDR3: CASSLDQGEQFF. The CDR3 nucleotides read TGTGCCAGCAGCTTGGATCAGGGTGAGCAGTTCTTC.

V is TRBV28 and J is TRBJ1-2, with TRBD1 as a possible D gene (5 bases). Trimming took 5 bases from V and 2 from J, leaving 18 bases between them. This CDR3 has 16 amino acids. Germline lookup yields CDR1 MDHEN and CDR2 SYDVKM. This CDR3 reads CASSPGGQGANYGYTF. The CDR3 DNA follows: TGTGCCAGCAGTCCGGGTGGGCAGGGCGCAAACTATGGCTACACCTTC.

This chain connects TRBV11-3 to TRBJ2-1, with 10 bases lining up with TRBD2. V dropped 4 bases and J dropped 5; count of bases not matched to a gene: 2. The CDR3 loop spans 14 amino acids. Germline V CDR1 and CDR2: SGHNT, YENEEA. CDR3 in amino acids: CASSSLAGNNEQFF. The CDR3, as DNA: TGTGCCAGCAGCTCACTAGCGGGGAACAATGAGCAGTTCTTC. The whole variable domain, remainder taken from reference TRBV11-3 and TRBJ2-1, is EAGVVQSPRYKIIEKKQPVAFWCNPISGHNTLYWYLQNLGQGPELLIRYENEEAVDDSQLPKDRFSAERLKGVDSTLKIQPAELGDSAVYLCASSSLAGNNEQFFGPGTRLTVL.

The J gene is TRBJ2-1, the V gene TRBV7-6, with 8 bases lining up with TRBD2. This CDR3 spans 16 amino acids. From germline, CDR1 is SGHVS and CDR2 FNYEAQ. J gave up 5 bases and V 1 base, and 7 bases lay outside the gene matches. As DNA, the CDR3 is TGTGCCAGCAGCTTAGAGACCGGGGGGGCCGACAATGAGCAGTTCTTC. Translated, it gives CASSLETGGADNEQFF. Based on the CDR3 plus reference TRBV7-6 and TRBJ2-1, the full variable domain is GAGVSQSPRYKVTKRGQDVALRCDPISGHVSLYWYRQALGQGPEFLTYFNYEAQQDKSGLPNDRFSAERPEGSISTLTIQRTEQRDSAMYRCASSLETGGADNEQFFGPGTRLTVL.

This rearrangement joins TRBV28 to TRBJ1-6; D not certain. V lost 3 bases to trimming and J lost 10 bases, with 7 bases between them. Germline V gene data show CDR1 as MDHEN and CDR2 as SYDVKM. The CDR3 sequence is 12 residues long. Here the CDR3 DNA reads TGTGCCAGCAGTTTTCGAGAATCACCCCTCCACTTT. Amino acids: CASSFRESPLHF.